This entry lists 16 T cell receptor beta chains sequenced from one sample in a study of CD8 T cells in Susac syndrome. Reverse transcription of roughly 0.5 to 1 ug RNA used random hexamers. TCRdb redid the calling of the immunoSEQ multiplex PCR reads with MiXCR, one entry per CDR3 protein. The profile shows 200,000 to 250,000 distinct CDR3 sequences, approximately 90% of them singletons. The sample taken for sequencing was CD8+ T cells from PBMCs. These TCRs come from a human donor with multiple sclerosis.

Only one count was recorded for this clonotype. The chain joins TRBV29-1 to TRBJ2-1, with D uncertain. V lost 4 bases to trimming and J lost 12 bases, with 19 bases between them. CDR3 size: 13 residues. Germline assignment: CDR1 SQVTM and CDR2 ANQGSEA. This CDR3 reads CSVAPDDENWQFF. The CDR3 DNA follows: TGCAGCGTTGCACCGGACGATGAGAATTGGCAGTTCTTC.

The genes are TRBV27 and TRBJ2-3; D perhaps matches TRBD2 (6 bases). The CDR3 is 17 residues long. CDR1 and CDR2 from the germline V gene are MNHEY and SMNVEV (reference sequence). Deletions cut 2 bases from V and 4 bases from J, with 19 bases between. CDR3 DNA: TGTGCCAGCAGTTTAAATGGCGGGACCCCGGGGGCAGATACGCAGTATTTT. Translating it yields CASSLNGGTPGADTQYF.

V is TRBV9 and J is TRBJ1-4; D is perhaps TRBD1 (6 bases). V was clipped by 3 bases and J by 8 bases, with 11 bases between them. Germline values: CDR1 SGDLS, CDR2 YYNGEE. CDR3 length: 13 residues. CDR3 region: CASSEQGREKLFF. For the CDR3, the DNA is TGTGCCAGCAGCGAACAGGGACGGGAAAAACTGTTTTTT.

V gene TRBV7-3 combines with J gene TRBJ2-1; 13 bases line up with TRBD2. Germline-derived CDR1 and CDR2 are SGHTA and FQGTGA. Losses at the gene ends were 5 bases for V and 5 bases for J; bases not matched to a gene: 9. This CDR3 has 17 residues. The CDR3 DNA sequence: TGTGCCAGCAGCCTACTAGCGGGAGGGCCCCCCCACAATGAGCAGTTCTTC. Translation: CASSLLAGGPPHNEQFF. Looking up the rest from reference TRBV7-3 and TRBJ2-1 gives the full variable domain: GAGVSQTPSNKVTEKGKYVELRCDPISGHTALYWYRQSLGQGPEFLIYFQGTGAADDSGLPNDRFFAVRPEGSVSTLKIQRTERGDSAVYLCASSLLAGGPPHNEQFFGPGTRLTVL.

The genes are TRBV7-9 and TRBJ1-1; D is undetermined. The V end lost 4 bases, the J end lost 0 bases, and 15 bases lay between the germline ends. CDR1 and CDR2 from the germline V gene are SEHNR and FQNEAQ (reference sequence). The CDR3 is made up of 16 amino acids. In nucleotides, the CDR3 is TGTGCCAGCAGCTACCGACAAGGCCCTATGAACACTGAAGCTTTCTTT. This sequence encodes CASSYRQGPMNTEAFF.

This sequence joins TRBV9 and TRBJ2-3; TRBD2 is a possible D gene (5 bases). Trimming left V 4 bases short and J 6 bases short, with 12 bases between. The length of the CDR3 is 13 residues. Germline CDR1 reads SGDLS; CDR2 reads YYNGEE. CDR3 region: CASSPRWEDTQYF. The CDR3 DNA sequence: TGTGCCAGCAGCCCCCGTTGGGAGGATACGCAGTATTTT.

The V gene is TRBV12-3 or TRBV12-4, the J gene TRBJ2-6; D remains ambiguous. Trimming left V 0 bases short and J 0 bases short, with 3 bases between. This CDR3 has 15 amino acids. CDR3 sequence reads: CASSLASSGANVLTF. The CDR3 coding sequence is TGTGCCAGCAGTTTAGCGAGCTCTGGGGCCAACGTCCTGACTTTC.

The chain employs TRBV6-5 and TRBJ2-5; 7 nucleotides match TRBD2. The CDR3 covers 13 residues. V was clipped by 6 bases and J by 2 bases; unmatched bases: 3. Germline V gene data show CDR1 as MNHEY and CDR2 as SVGAGI. The CDR3 is CASSDGGQETQYF. CDR3 bases: TGTGCCAGCAGCGACGGGGGGCAAGAGACCCAGTACTTC.

This chain connects TRBV7-8 to TRBJ2-5; TRBD1 might be the D (7 bases). CDR3 length: 14 amino acids. Deletions cut 5 bases from V and 2 bases from J, with 12 bases between. Germline V gene data show CDR1 as SGHVS and CDR2 as FQNEAQ. The CDR3 nucleotides read TGTGCCAGCAGCCCGCGGGACAGTCAAGAGACCCAGTACTTC. Its protein is CASSPRDSQETQYF. Drawing the rest from reference TRBV7-8 and TRBJ2-5, the complete variable domain is GAGVSQSPRYKVAKRGQDVALRCDPISGHVSLFWYQQALGQGPEFLTYFQNEAQLDKSGLPSDRFFAERPEGSVSTLKIQRTQQEDSAVYLCASSPRDSQETQYFGPGTRLLVL.

This chain connects TRBV9 to TRBJ2-1; 7 bases fit TRBD2. The CDR3 contains 14 residues. Germline V gene lookup returns CDR1 SGDLS and CDR2 YYNGEE. J gave up 0 bases and V 7 bases, and 4 bases lay outside the gene matches. In DNA, the CDR3 is TGTGCCAGCGGGGAGGGAGACTCCTACAATGAGCAGTTCTTC. Translation gives CASGEGDSYNEQFF.

This sequence joins TRBV6-5 and TRBJ1-1, with D uncertain. Germline V lookup: CDR1 MNHEY, CDR2 SVGAGI. There are 13 residues in the CDR3. Trimming pared 5 bases from V and 3 bases from J, leaving 10 bases between. CDR3 in amino acids: CASSIDGDTEAFF. CDR3 nucleotide sequence: TGTGCCAGCAGTATAGATGGAGACACTGAAGCTTTCTTT.

V gene TRBV5-6 combines with J gene TRBJ2-1, with TRBD1 matching over 7 bases. The V gene's germline CDR1 is SGHDT and CDR2 YYEEEE. J lost 1 base, V lost 0 bases, and 1 base had no gene match. This CDR3 has 15 amino acids. The CDR3 reads CASSLGGQSYNEQFF. The CDR3 DNA reads TGTGCCAGCAGCTTGGGGGGACAGTCCTACAATGAGCAGTTCTTC. Together with reference TRBV5-6 and TRBJ2-1, the CDR3 gives the full variable domain: DAGVTQSPTHLIKTRGQQVTLRCSPKSGHDTVSWYQQALGQGPQFIFQYYEEEERQRGNFPDRFSGHQFPNYSSELNVNALLLGDSALYLCASSLGGQSYNEQFFGPGTRLTVL.

The V gene is TRBV9, the J gene TRBJ2-1; D is undetermined. There are 15 residues in the CDR3. V was shortened by 4 bases and J by 5 bases, with 16 bases between the two germline ends. Germline CDR1 and CDR2: SGDLS and YYNGEE. CDR3 protein: CASSPLDVVDNEQFF. In DNA, the CDR3 is TGTGCCAGCAGCCCCCTGGACGTCGTGGACAATGAGCAGTTCTTC.

The V call is TRBV29-1, the J call TRBJ2-2; D is uncertain. The CDR3 consists of 13 residues. Germline V gene sequence: CDR1 SQVTM, CDR2 ANQGSEA. The CDR3 region has the DNA TGCACCGTGAATAAAGATCATTCCGGGGAGCTGTTTTTT. As protein: CTVNKDHSGELFF.

The chain has TRBV2 and TRBJ2-5; 7 nucleotides match TRBD1. After removal of 10 bases from V and 5 bases from J, the junction contained 7 bases not matched to a gene. The CDR3 covers 12 residues. Germline CDR1 reads SNHLY; CDR2 reads FYNNEI. CDR3 nucleotides: TGTGCCATCGAGAGGGGGCGGGAGACCCAGTACTTC. This translates into CAIERGRETQYF.

This chain connects TRBV6-4 to TRBJ1-4; TRBD1 might be the D (6 bases). V lost 1 base to trimming and J lost 0 bases, with 12 bases between them. Germline V gives CDR1 MRHNA, CDR2 SNTAGT. This CDR3 contains 17 residues. This CDR3 reads CASSDWWDTTTNEKLFF. DNA of the CDR3: TGTGCCAGCAGTGACTGGTGGGACACGACAACTAATGAAAAACTGTTTTTT.